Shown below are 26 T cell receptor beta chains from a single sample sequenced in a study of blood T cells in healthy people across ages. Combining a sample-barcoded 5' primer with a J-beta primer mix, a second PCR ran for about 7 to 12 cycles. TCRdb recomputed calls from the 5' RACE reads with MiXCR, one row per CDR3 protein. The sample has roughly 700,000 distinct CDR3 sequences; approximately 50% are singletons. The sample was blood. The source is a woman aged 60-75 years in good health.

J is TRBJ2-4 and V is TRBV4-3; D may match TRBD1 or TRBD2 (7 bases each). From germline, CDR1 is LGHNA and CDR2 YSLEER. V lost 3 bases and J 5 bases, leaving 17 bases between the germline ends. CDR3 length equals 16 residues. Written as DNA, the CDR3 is TGCGCCAGCAGCCAGCTCCTCCAGGGGGGGGAAAACATTCAGTACTTC. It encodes CASSQLLQGGENIQYF.

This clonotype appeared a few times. Here the CDR3 reads CASSDYSNYEQYF. The CDR3 DNA reads as TGTGCCAGTTCCGATTACTCGAACTACGAGCAGTACTTC. The chain is built from TRBV12-3 or TRBV12-4 and TRBJ2-7; D uncertain. The CDR3 spans 13 residues. Trimming stripped 9 bases from V and 3 bases from J, with 15 bases between.

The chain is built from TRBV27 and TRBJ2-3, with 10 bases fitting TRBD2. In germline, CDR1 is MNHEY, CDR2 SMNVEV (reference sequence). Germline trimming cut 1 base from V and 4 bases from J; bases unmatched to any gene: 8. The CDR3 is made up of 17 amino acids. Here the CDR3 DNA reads TGTGCCAGCAGTTTATGGGGGCTAGCGGGAGTCTCAGATACGCAGTATTTT. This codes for CASSLWGLAGVSDTQYF.

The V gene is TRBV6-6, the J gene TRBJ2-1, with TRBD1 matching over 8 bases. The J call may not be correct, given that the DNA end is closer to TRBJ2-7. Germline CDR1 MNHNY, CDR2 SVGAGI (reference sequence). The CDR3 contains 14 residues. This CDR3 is CASSYTGGYYEQYF. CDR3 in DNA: TGTGCCAGCAGTTACACAGGGGGGTACTACGAGCAGTACTTC.

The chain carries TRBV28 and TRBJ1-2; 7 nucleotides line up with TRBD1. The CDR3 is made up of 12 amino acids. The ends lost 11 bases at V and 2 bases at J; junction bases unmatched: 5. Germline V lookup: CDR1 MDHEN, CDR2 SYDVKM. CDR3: CALRDSNYGYTF. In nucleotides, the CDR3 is TGTGCCCTCCGGGACAGCAACTATGGCTACACCTTC.

The CDR3, as DNA: TGCAGTGCTAGTGGTAGCGGGACCAACGAGCAGTACTTC. This translates into CSASGSGTNEQYF. The genes are TRBV20-1 and TRBJ2-7; the match to TRBD2 covers 8 bases. V lost 3 bases to trimming and J lost 5 bases; unmatched junction nucleotides: 6. The CDR3 totals 13 residues. CDR1 DFQATT and CDR2 SNEGSKA come from the germline V gene (reference sequence).

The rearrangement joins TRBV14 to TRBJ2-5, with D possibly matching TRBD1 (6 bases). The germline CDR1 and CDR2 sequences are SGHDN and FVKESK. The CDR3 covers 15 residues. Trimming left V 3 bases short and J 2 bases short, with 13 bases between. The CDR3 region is CASSHFRGTQETQYF. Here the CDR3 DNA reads TGTGCCAGCAGCCACTTCAGGGGCACTCAAGAGACCCAGTACTTC.

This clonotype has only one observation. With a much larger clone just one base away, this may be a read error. The CDR3 coding sequence is TGTGCCAGCAGTTTTAGCGGGAGTTGGACCGACGAGCAGTACTTC. It encodes CASSFSGSWTDEQYF. This chain connects TRBV12-3 or TRBV12-4 to TRBJ2-7, with 9 bases fitting TRBD2. The trim removed 3 bases at V and 5 bases at J, leaving 8 bases unmatched. This CDR3 comprises 15 residues.

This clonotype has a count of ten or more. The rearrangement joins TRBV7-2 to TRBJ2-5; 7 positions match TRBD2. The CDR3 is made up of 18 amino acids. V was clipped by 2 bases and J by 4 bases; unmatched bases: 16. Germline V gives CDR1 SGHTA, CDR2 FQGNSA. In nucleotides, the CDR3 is TGTGCCAGCAGCTTACTCTATCAGTCGGGAGCTAGCGGAGAGACCCAGTACTTC. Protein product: CASSLLYQSGASGETQYF.

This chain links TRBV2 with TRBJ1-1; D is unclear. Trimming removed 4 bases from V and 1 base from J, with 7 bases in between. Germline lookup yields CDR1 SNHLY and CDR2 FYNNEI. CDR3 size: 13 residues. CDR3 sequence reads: CASSGEGNTEAFF. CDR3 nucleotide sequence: TGTGCCAGCAGTGGGGAGGGGAACACTGAAGCTTTCTTT.

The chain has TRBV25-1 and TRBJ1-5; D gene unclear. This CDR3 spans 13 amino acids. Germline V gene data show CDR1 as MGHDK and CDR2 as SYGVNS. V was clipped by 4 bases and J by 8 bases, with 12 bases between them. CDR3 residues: CASSVPGQEPQHF. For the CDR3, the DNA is TGTGCCAGCAGTGTGCCAGGCCAAGAGCCCCAGCATTTT.

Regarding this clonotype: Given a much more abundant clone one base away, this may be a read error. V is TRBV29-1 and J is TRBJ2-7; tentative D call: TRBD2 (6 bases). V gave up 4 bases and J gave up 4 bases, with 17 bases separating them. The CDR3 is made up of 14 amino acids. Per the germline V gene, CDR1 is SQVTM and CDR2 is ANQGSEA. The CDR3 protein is CSVVGGRAPYEQYF. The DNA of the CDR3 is TGCAGCGTTGTGGGGGGAAGGGCTCCATACGAGCAGTACTTC.

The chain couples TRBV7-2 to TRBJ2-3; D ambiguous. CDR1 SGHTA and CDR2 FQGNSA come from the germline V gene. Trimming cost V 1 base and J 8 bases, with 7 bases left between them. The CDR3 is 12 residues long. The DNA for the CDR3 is TGTGCCAGCAGCTTAGGACCAGCTACGCAGTATTTT. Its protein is CASSLGPATQYF. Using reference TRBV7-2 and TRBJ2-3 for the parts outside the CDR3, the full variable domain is GAGVSQSPSNKVTEKGKDVELRCDPISGHTALYWYRQSLGQGLEFLIYFQGNSAPDKSGLPSDRFSAERTGGSVSTLTIQRTQQEDSAVYLCASSLGPATQYFGPGTRLTVL.

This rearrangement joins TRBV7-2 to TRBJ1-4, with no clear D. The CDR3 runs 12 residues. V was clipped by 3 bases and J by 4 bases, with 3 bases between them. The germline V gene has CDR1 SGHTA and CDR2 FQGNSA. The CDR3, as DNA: TGTGCCAGCAGCTTTTTTAATGAAAAACTGTTTTTT. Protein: CASSFFNEKLFF. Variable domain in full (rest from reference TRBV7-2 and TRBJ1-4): GAGVSQSPSNKVTEKGKDVELRCDPISGHTALYWYRQSLGQGLEFLIYFQGNSAPDKSGLPSDRFSAERTGGSVSTLTIQRTQQEDSAVYLCASSFFNEKLFFGSGTQLSVL.

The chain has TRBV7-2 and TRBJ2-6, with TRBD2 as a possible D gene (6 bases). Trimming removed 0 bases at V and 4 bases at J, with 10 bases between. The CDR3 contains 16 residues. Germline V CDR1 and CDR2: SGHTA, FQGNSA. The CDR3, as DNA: TGTGCCAGCAGCTTAGCGGGGACTCTCGGGGCCAACGTCCTGACTTTC. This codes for CASSLAGTLGANVLTF.

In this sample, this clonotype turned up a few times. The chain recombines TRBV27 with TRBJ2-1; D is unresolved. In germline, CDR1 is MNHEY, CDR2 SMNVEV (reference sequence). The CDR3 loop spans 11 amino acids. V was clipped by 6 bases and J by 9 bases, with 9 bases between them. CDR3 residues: CASSRFGEQFF. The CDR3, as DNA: TGTGCCAGCAGCCGGTTCGGTGAGCAGTTCTTC.

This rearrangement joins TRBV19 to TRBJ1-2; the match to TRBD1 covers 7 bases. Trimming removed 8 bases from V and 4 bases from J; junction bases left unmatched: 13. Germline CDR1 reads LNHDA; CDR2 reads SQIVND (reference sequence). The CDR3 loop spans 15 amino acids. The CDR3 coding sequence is TGTGCCAGTGTCCCCCGGGACAGACTGGGCTATGGCTACACCTTC. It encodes CASVPRDRLGYGYTF.

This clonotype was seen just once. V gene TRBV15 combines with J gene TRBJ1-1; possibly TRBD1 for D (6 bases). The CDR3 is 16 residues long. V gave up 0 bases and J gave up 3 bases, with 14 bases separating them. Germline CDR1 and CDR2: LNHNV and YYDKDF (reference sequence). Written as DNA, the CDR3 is TGTGCCACCAGCAGAGACCTCAGGGGCGGGGACACTGAAGCTTTCTTT. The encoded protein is CATSRDLRGGDTEAFF. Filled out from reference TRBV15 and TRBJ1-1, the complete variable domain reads DAMVIQNPRYQVTQFGKPVTLSCSQTLNHNVMYWYQQKSSQAPKLLFHYYDKDFNNEADTPDNFQSRRPNTSFCFLDIRSPGLGDTAMYLCATSRDLRGGDTEAFFGQGTRLTVV.

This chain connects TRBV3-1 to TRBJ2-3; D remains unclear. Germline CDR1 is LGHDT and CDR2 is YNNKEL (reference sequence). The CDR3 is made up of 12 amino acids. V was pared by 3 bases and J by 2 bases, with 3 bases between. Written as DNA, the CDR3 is TGTGCCAGCAGCCACGACACAGATACGCAGTATTTT. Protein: CASSHDTDTQYF.

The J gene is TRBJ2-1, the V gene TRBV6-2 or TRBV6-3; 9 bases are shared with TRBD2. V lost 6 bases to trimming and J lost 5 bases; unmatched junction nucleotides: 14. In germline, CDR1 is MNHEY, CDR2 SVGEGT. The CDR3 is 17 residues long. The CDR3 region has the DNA TGTGCCAGCAGCCCGTGGTCAGCGGGAGGAGGCAACAATGAGCAGTTCTTC. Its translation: CASSPWSAGGGNNEQFF.

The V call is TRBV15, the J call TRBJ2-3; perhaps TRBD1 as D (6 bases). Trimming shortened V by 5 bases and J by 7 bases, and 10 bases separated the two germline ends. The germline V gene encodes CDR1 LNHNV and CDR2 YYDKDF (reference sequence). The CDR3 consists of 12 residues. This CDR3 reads CATSQGRNTQYF. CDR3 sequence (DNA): TGTGCCACCAGCCAGGGGCGGAATACGCAGTATTTT.

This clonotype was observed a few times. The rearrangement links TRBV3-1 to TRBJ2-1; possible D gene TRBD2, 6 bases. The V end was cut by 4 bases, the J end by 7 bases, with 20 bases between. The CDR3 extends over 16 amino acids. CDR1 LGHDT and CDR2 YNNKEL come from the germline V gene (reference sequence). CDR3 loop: CASSRRRNDRGNEQFF. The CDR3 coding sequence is TGTGCCAGCAGCCGACGACGCAATGATCGGGGGAATGAGCAGTTCTTC.

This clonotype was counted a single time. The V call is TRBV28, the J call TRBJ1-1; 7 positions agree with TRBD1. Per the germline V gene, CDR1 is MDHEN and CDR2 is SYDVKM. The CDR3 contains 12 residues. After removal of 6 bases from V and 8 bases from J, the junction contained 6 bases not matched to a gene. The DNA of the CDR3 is TGTGCCAGCAGATATCTACAGGGGGAAGCTTTCTTT. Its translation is CASRYLQGEAFF.

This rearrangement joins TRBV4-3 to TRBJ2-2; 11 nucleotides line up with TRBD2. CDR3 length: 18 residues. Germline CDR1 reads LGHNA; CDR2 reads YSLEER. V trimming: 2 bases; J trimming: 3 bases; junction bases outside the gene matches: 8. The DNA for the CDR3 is TGCGCCAGCAGCCAAAAAACTAGCGGGGGATATGACACCGGGGAGCTGTTTTTT. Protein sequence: CASSQKTSGGYDTGELFF.

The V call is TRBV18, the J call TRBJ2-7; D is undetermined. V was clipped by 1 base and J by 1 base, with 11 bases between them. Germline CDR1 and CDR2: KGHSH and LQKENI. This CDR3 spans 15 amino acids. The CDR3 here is CASSPRPIRSYEQYF. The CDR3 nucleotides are TGTGCCAGCTCACCACGCCCCATCCGGTCCTACGAGCAGTACTTC.

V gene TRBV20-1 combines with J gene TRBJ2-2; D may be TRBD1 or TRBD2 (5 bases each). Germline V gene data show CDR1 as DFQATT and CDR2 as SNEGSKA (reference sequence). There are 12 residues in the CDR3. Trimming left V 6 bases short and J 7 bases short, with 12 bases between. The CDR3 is CSALRGFGELFF. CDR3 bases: TGCAGTGCCCTGAGGGGCTTCGGGGAGCTGTTTTTT.